The T cell receptor (beta chain) under discussion was sequenced for a study of CD8+CD57+ T cells in acquired aplastic anemia. Study at large: The mean DNA yield obtained from sorted CD4+ and CD8+ cells came to approximately 3.2 ug.

Broader study findings: With respect to CD8+ Simpson's diversity, patients and controls did not differ significantly. A set of around 30 CD8+ CDR3 sequences was shared between patients and controls, and these sequences appeared highly expressed in patients.

This clonotype was observed many times. Its antigen is unknown. Genomic DNA templated the TCR beta VDJ and CDR3 profiling. TCRdb redid the calling of the reads with MiXCR, one entry per CDR3 protein. The table lists around 180,000 distinct CDR3 sequences, 55% to 70% of them singletons, with roughly 46% in the top ten. V shed 6 bases, J shed 1 base, and the junction held 5 bases outside the gene matches. The CDR3 has 13 amino acids. The V gene's germline CDR1 is DFQATT and CDR2 SNEGSKA (reference sequence). Sample: sorted CD4+, CD8+, or CD8+CD57+ T cells (not recorded which) from PBMCs. The TCR comes from a human donor with severe aplastic anemia or a healthy control (not recorded which). The gene calls are TRBV20-1 and TRBJ2-7; 8 nucleotides match TRBD1. The CDR3: CSALHRGSYEQYF. The CDR3 DNA reads TGCAGTGCCCTTCACAGGGGGTCCTACGAGCAGTACTTC.